Each of the 8 T cell receptor beta chains below was sequenced from the same sample in a study of T cells after posttransplantation cyclophosphamide. Sequencing used immunoSEQ multiplex PCR; TCRdb keeps in-frame clones, though not all of them. The sample yields under 50,000 clones, without any singletons. The material sequenced was PBMCs. These receptors were taken from a man in his forties in good health, CMV-negative, and a related stem cell transplant donor.

The sample holds many counts of this clone. The chain recombines TRBV15 with TRBJ2-3; no reliable D call. CDR3 length equals 14 residues. Trimming took off 1 base at V and 2 bases at J, with 7 bases between the two ends. CDR1 is LNHNV, CDR2 YYDKDF, per germline (reference sequence). Written as DNA, the CDR3 is TGTGCCACCAGCAGAGGGCAGGACACAGATACGCAGTATTTT. Translation gives CATSRGQDTDTQYF.

The table lists this clone with many counts. This chain uses TRBV28 with TRBJ2-1; 8 bases are a match to TRBD2. This CDR3 has 15 residues. CDR1 is MDHEN, CDR2 SYDVKM, per germline. Germline trimming cut 4 bases from V and 3 bases from J; bases unmatched to any gene: 5. The DNA of the CDR3 is TGTGCCAGCAGTTCGTTAGCGGGGATCTACAATGAGCAGTTCTTC. Protein sequence: CASSSLAGIYNEQFF. Full variable domain (outside the CDR3, taken from reference TRBV28 and TRBJ2-1): DVKVTQSSRYLVKRTGEKVFLECVQDMDHENMFWYRQDPGLGLRLIYFSYDVKMKEKGDIPEGYSVSREKKERFSLILESASTNQTSMYLCASSSLAGIYNEQFFGPGTRLTVL.

This clone was seen ten or more times. The DNA for the CDR3 is TGTGCCAGCAGTTTATTCTGGGAGGCGCGAAATGAGCAGTTCTTC. This codes for CASSLFWEARNEQFF. The chain employs TRBV27 and TRBJ2-1; D is perhaps TRBD2 (6 bases). There are 15 residues in the CDR3. Trimming pared 1 base from V and 7 bases from J, leaving 14 bases between. Germline loops: CDR1 MNHEY, CDR2 SMNVEV (reference sequence).

This clone was detected many times. The chain recombines TRBV11-3 with TRBJ2-1, with TRBD2 matching over 8 bases. The CDR3 totals 17 residues. V shed 3 bases, J shed 8 bases, and the junction held 15 bases outside the gene matches. From germline, CDR1 is SGHNT and CDR2 YENEEA. CDR3 in amino acids: CASSFWSPGLVGHEQFF. In nucleotides, the CDR3 is TGTGCCAGCAGCTTCTGGAGCCCGGGACTAGTAGGCCATGAGCAGTTCTTC.

This clone was found many times. The chain is built from TRBV27 and TRBJ2-1; D call uncertain. The CDR3 consists of 13 residues. The V end was cut by 0 bases, the J end by 6 bases, with 6 bases between. The germline CDR1 and CDR2 sequences are MNHEY and SMNVEV (reference sequence). CDR3: CASSLSASNEQFF. The CDR3 nucleotides read TGTGCCAGCAGTTTATCGGCCAGCAATGAGCAGTTCTTC.

This clone was seen repeatedly, ten times or more. V usage is TRBV27 and J usage is TRBJ2-7; the match to TRBD1 covers 8 bases. The CDR3 loop spans 18 amino acids. The germline CDR1 and CDR2 sequences are MNHEY and SMNVEV (reference sequence). J gave up 2 bases and V 3 bases, and 15 bases lay outside the gene matches. The CDR3 DNA follows: TGTGCCAGCAGTTTTGGGTTAGGCGCGGGACAGGTGACCTACGAGCAGTACTTC. Residues: CASSFGLGAGQVTYEQYF.

In its sample, this clone was seen many times. V is TRBV25-1 and J is TRBJ2-3; 8 bases line up with TRBD2. CDR1 and CDR2 (germline): MGHDK, SYGVNS. J gave up 2 bases and V 0 bases, and 4 bases lay outside the gene matches. The CDR3 consists of 16 residues. In DNA, the CDR3 is TGTGCCAGCAGTGAATATGGGACTAGACCCACAGATACGCAGTATTTT. As protein: CASSEYGTRPTDTQYF. The whole variable domain, filled in from reference TRBV25-1 and TRBJ2-3, reads EADIYQTPRYLVIGTGKKITLECSQTMGHDKMYWYQQDPGMELHLIHYSYGVNSTEKGDLSSESTVSRIRTEHFPLTLESARPSHTSQYLCASSEYGTRPTDTQYFGPGTRLTVL.

This clone was seen a handful of times. An end of the junction does not agree with germline; a read error may underlie this. The chain uses TRBV4-2 and TRBJ1-6; D gene unclear. The CDR3 loop spans 13 amino acids. CDR1 and CDR2 from the germline V gene are LGHNA and YNFKEQ. The CDR3 sequence: CASSQEPGALARF. CDR3 bases: TGTGCCAGCAGCCAAGAGCCAGGCGCTCTGGCACGCTTT.